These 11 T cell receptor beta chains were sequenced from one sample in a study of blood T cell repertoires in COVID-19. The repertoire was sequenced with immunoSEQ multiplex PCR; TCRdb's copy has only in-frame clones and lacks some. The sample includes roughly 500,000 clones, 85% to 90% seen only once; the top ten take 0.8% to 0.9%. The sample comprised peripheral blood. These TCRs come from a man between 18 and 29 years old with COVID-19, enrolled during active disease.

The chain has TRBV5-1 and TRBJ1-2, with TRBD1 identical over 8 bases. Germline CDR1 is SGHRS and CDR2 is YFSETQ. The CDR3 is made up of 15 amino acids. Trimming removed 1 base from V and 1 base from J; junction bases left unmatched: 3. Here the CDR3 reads CASSLTGGRNYGYTF. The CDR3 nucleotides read TGCGCCAGCAGCTTGACAGGGGGGCGTAACTATGGCTACACCTTC.

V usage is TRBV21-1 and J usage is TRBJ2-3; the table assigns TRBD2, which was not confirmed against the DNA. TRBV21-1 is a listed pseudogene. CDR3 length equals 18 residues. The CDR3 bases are TGTGCCAGCAGCAAGTGGGGGGGGCTAGCGGGATACACAGATACGCAGTATTTT. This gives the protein CASSKWGGLAGYTDTQYF.

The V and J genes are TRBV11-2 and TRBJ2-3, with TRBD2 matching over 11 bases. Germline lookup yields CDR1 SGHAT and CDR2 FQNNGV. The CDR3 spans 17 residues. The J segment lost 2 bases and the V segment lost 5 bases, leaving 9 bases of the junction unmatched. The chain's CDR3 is CASSPPGLAGPTDTQYF. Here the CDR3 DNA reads TGTGCCAGCAGCCCACCAGGACTAGCGGGTCCCACAGATACGCAGTATTTT.

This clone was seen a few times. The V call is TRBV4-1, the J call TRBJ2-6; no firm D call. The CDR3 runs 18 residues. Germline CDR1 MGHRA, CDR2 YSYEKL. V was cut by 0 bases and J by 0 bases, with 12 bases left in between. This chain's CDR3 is CASSQDLAGNSGANVLTF. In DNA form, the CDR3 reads TGCGCCAGCAGCCAAGACCTGGCAGGAAACTCTGGGGCCAACGTCCTGACTTTC.

In DNA form, the CDR3 reads TGTGCCAGCAGCATCAAGCACCGGGACTATTACAATGAGCAGTTCTTC. Translation gives CASSIKHRDYYNEQFF. The chain is built from TRBV21-1 and TRBJ2-1; the table's D call, TRBD2, was not checked against the DNA. TRBV21-1 is described as a pseudogene. The CDR3 loop spans 16 amino acids.

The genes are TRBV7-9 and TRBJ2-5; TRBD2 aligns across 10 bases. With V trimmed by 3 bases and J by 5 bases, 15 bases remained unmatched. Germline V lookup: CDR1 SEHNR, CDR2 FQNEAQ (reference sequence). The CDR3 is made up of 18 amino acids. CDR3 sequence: CASSFSAERGGSAETQYF. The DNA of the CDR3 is TGTGCCAGCAGCTTCAGCGCGGAGCGGGGGGGGTCTGCGGAGACCCAGTACTTC.

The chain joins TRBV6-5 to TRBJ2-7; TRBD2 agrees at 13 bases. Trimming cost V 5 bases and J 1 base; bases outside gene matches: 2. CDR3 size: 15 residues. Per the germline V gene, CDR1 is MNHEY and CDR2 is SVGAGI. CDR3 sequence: CASSRGLAGSYEQYF. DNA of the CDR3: TGTGCCAGCAGTAGGGGACTAGCGGGATCCTACGAGCAGTACTTC.

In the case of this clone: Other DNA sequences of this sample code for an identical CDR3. CDR3 residues: CASSLGQGMNTEAFF. CDR3 DNA sequence: TGTGCCAGCAGCTTAGGGCAGGGCATGAACACTGAAGCTTTCTTT. The V gene is TRBV7-9, the J gene TRBJ1-1; possibly TRBD1 for D (5 bases). CDR3 length: 15 residues. Germline V lookup: CDR1 SEHNR, CDR2 FQNEAQ (reference sequence). V gave up 1 base and J gave up 0 bases, with 9 bases separating them.

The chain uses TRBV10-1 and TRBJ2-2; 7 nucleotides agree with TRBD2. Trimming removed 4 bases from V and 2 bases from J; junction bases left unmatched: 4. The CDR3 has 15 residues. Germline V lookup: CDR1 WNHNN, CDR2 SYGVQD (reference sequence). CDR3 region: CASSALAVNTGELFF. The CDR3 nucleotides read TGCGCCAGCAGTGCCCTAGCGGTTAACACCGGGGAGCTGTTTTTT.

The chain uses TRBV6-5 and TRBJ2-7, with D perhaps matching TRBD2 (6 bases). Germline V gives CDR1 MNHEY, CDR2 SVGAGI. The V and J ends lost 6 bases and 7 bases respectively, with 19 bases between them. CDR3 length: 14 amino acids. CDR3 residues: CASRSRPGTLEQYF. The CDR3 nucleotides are TGTGCCAGCAGAAGCCGACCCGGGACTCTTGAGCAGTACTTC.

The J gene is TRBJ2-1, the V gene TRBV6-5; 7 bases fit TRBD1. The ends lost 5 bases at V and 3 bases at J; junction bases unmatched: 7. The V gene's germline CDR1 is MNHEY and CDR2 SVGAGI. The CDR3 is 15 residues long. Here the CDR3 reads CASSPGTAIYNEQFF. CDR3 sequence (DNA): TGTGCCAGCAGTCCCGGGACAGCGATCTACAATGAGCAGTTCTTC.